A single sample gave rise to the 3 T cell receptor beta chains below, sequenced in a study of shared clonotypes between healthy human individuals (dated by TCRdb to about 2020). Library preparation used the immunoSEQ multiplex PCR assay. The immuneACCESS repertoire file appears here via TCRdb, limited to in-frame rearrangements. These files lack a portion of the clones; in checked studies, under half of the deficit traces to unresolved V genes, and the cause of the others is not known. The sample table contains 2 million to 3 million clones; only one count was recorded for 80% to 95% of them. Approximately 0.37% of the sample lies in the top ten. Material: naive CD4+ T cells from PBMCs. This sample's cell subset or site label indicates: CD45RA+ positively selected. The receptor set was obtained from a man aged 18 to 30 in good health. Some clones in this sample may be carry-over from other donors' samples.

The V call is TRBV7-9, the J call TRBJ2-2; 7 bases match TRBD1. The CDR3 contains 16 residues. Germline lookup yields CDR1 SEHNR and CDR2 FQNEAQ (reference sequence). J lost 8 bases, V lost 1 base, and 10 bases had no gene match. CDR3 residues: CASSLVWTGAPGELFF. The CDR3 bases are TGTGCCAGCAGCTTAGTGTGGACAGGAGCACCTGGGGAGCTGTTTTTT.

V usage is TRBV5-6 and J usage is TRBJ2-3; 9 nucleotides agree with TRBD2. J was trimmed by 0 bases and V by 2 bases; bases with no gene match: 4. CDR3 length: 16 residues. In germline, CDR1 is SGHDT, CDR2 YYEEEE. The CDR3, as DNA: TGTGCCAGCAGCTTCCTAGCGGGAACTAGCACAGATACGCAGTATTTT. As protein: CASSFLAGTSTDTQYF.

This chain links TRBV28 with TRBJ1-4; D possibly corresponds to TRBD1 (5 bases). Germline V gene sequence: CDR1 MDHEN, CDR2 SYDVKM. This CDR3 has 24 residues. With 2 bases removed from V and 7 bases from J, the gap between germline ends came to 41 bases. The CDR3 DNA reads as TGTGCCAGCAGTTTAGTATCGCTTGCCCGCGCTAAGAAAAAAACAGGTTTGTTTGGTGAAAAACTGTTTTTT. It encodes CASSLVSLARAKKKTGLFGEKLFF. Full variable domain (missing parts from reference TRBV28 and TRBJ1-4): DVKVTQSSRYLVKRTGEKVFLECVQDMDHENMFWYRQDPGLGLRLIYFSYDVKMKEKGDIPEGYSVSREKKERFSLILESASTNQTSMYLCASSLVSLARAKKKTGLFGEKLFFGSGTQLSVL.